This T cell receptor beta chain was obtained from a study of T cells in Graves' hyperthyroidism and ophthalmopathy. Whole-study results and caveats: Most expanded thyroid clonotypes above 0.001 also appeared in blood.

Authors of the study amplified TCR beta CDR3 regions from RNA transcripts. RT-PCR in the first round (using the HTBI primer set) targeted the TCR CDR3. One entry per CDR3 protein results from TCRdb running MiXCR on the multiplex PCR reads. The sample yields fewer than 350,000 distinct CDR3 sequences, less than 20% seen once. V shed 8 bases, J shed 1 base, and the junction held 3 bases outside the gene matches. CDR3 length: 13 amino acids. Per the germline V gene, CDR1 is MDHEN and CDR2 is SYDVKM. Notes on this clonotype: Its antigen is not identified.

Ophthalmopathy in the patients scored at least 3 on Clinical Activity Score and at least 4 on NOSPECS grade, lasting under 3 months. The chain links TRBV28 to TRBJ2-7, with 9 bases lining up with TRBD1. The TCR was taken from a woman aged 40-49 years with Graves' ophthalmopathy. Input material: blood. As DNA, the CDR3 is TGTGCCAGCTATGGGACAGGGTCCTACGAGCAGTACTTC. It translates to CASYGTGSYEQYF.